This TCR beta chain was identified in a study of blood T cells in healthy people across ages. Combining a sample-barcoded 5' primer with a J-beta primer mix, a second PCR ran for about 6 to 11 cycles. Each of the cDNA molecules was tagged by a template-switch adaptor with 12 random nucleotides. MiXCR, applied by TCRdb to the 5' RACE reads, yields one record per CDR3 protein. The top ten hold less than 2.5% of the sample, which has about 1.8 million distinct CDR3 sequences, around 48% seen once. This receptor was identified in a woman aged 40 to 50 in good health. Material: blood.

The CDR3 sequence: CASATQPPTVSNQPQHF. CDR3 in DNA: TGTGCCAGCGCCACCCAACCCCCGACAGTTAGCAATCAGCCCCAGCATTTT. The V gene is TRBV6-1, the J gene TRBJ1-5, with D perhaps matching TRBD1 (5 bases). Trimming took 8 bases from V and 0 from J, leaving 20 bases between them. The CDR3 has 17 residues. The germline gives CDR1 MNHNS, CDR2 SASEGT.